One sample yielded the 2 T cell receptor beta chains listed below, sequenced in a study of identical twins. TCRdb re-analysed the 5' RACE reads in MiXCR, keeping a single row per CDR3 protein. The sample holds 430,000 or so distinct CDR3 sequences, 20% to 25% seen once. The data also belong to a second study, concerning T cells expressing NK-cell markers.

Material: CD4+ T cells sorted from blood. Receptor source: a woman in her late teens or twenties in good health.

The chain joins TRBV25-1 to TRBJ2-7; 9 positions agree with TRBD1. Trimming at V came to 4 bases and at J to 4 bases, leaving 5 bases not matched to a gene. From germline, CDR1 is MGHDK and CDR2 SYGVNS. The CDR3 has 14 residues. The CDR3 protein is CASSGRDRVYEQYF. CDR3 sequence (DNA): TGTGCCAGCAGTGGAAGGGACAGGGTGTACGAGCAGTACTTC.

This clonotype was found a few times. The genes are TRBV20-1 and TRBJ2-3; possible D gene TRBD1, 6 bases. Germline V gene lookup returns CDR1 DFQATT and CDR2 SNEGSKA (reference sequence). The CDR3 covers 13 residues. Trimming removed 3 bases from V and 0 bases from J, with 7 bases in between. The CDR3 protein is CSASQGSTDTQYF. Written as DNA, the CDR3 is TGCAGTGCTAGTCAGGGGAGCACAGATACGCAGTATTTT.